This TCR beta chain was obtained from a study of T cell repertoires in cytomegalovirus infection. Study-level background: Both CMV infection and a matching HLA type were indicated by public TCR beta signatures.

General observations from the study: CMV-specific TCR beta clonotypes restricted by HLA-C dominated the ex vivo response.

Using its own MiXCR run on the reads, TCRdb lists one record per CDR3 protein. The profile covers 680,000 or so distinct CDR3 sequences, with 30% to 40% appearing a single time and 15% to 20% taken by the ten largest. Trimming stripped 3 bases from V and 2 bases from J, with 17 bases between. CDR1 is SGHVS, CDR2 FQNEAQ, per germline. The CDR3 contains 17 residues. Regarding this clonotype: Antigen: not known.

The source is a human donor in good health (CMV status not recorded). Some clones in this sample may be carry-over from other donors' samples. Sequencing was performed on cultured PBMCs, taken from culture after CMV antigen stimulation. V and J are TRBV7-8 and TRBJ2-1; no firm D call. The CDR3: CASSLELSLLPYNEQFF. The CDR3 DNA reads as TGTGCCAGCAGCTTGGAGCTAAGTTTGCTCCCCTACAATGAGCAGTTCTTC.